This passage covers 21 T cell receptor beta chains from one sample sequenced in a study of cytomegalovirus exposure and HLA in healthy donors. Amplification used 60 Vbeta primers and 13 Jbeta primers. Sequencing was performed with immunoSEQ multiplex PCR; in TCRdb, only in-frame clones are kept and a portion is missing. The sample carries 150,000 to 200,000 clones, 65% to 80% recorded once. The sequenced material came from PBMCs. Receptor source: a woman aged 40 to 49 in good health and CMV-seropositive.

This clone has more than one count but fewer than ten. V and J are TRBV7-2 and TRBJ1-2; maybe TRBD1 (5 bases). Germline values: CDR1 SGHTA, CDR2 FQGNSA. The CDR3 consists of 12 residues. V was clipped by 1 base and J by 13 bases, with 13 bases between them. The CDR3 region is CASSLDRKAVTF. The CDR3 DNA sequence: TGTGCCAGCAGCTTAGACAGGAAGGCTGTCACCTTC.

This clone came up a few times. At one end, the junction sequence differs from germline, possibly due to a read error. The rearrangement uses TRBV5-6 and TRBJ2-7; D perhaps matches TRBD2 (5 bases). The CDR3 consists of 14 residues. Germline lookup yields CDR1 SGHDT and CDR2 YYEEEE. In DNA, the CDR3 is TGCGCCAGCAGCCAAGATAGGCTAGCCGACGAGCAGTACTTC. This translates into CASSQDRLADEQYF.

The chain has TRBV5-4 and TRBJ2-1; D is perhaps TRBD1 (7 bases). CDR1 SGHNT and CDR2 YYREEE come from the germline V gene (reference sequence). The CDR3 has 14 amino acids. V shed 4 bases and J shed 3 bases, with 11 bases lying between them. CDR3 DNA: TGTGCCAGCAGCCCGCGGGACAGCTACAATGAGCAGTTCTTC. Its translation is CASSPRDSYNEQFF.

The CDR3: CASSYGADGYTF. CDR3 bases: TGTGCCAGCAGTTACGGGGCGGATGGCTACACCTTC. The chain combines TRBV6-6 with TRBJ1-2; D possibly corresponds to TRBD1 (5 bases). Germline CDR1 is MNHNY and CDR2 is SVGAGI (reference sequence). The CDR3 extends over 12 amino acids. Deletions cut 2 bases from V and 6 bases from J, with 7 bases between.

The rearrangement uses TRBV10-3 and TRBJ2-3; TRBD2 agrees at 12 bases. The germline V gene has CDR1 ENHRY and CDR2 SYGVKD. V shed 6 bases and J 5 bases; nucleotides not matched to a gene: 12. The CDR3 runs to 17 residues. The CDR3 sequence is CAIRETTSGGPQDTQYF. DNA of the CDR3: TGTGCCATCAGAGAAACGACTAGCGGGGGTCCCCAAGATACGCAGTATTTT.

This clone was found a few times. This chain uses TRBV19 with TRBJ1-3; a weak D match, TRBD1 (6 bases). The CDR3 is 17 residues long. Trimming left V 5 bases short and J 0 bases short, with 17 bases between. Germline lookup yields CDR1 LNHDA and CDR2 SQIVND (reference sequence). The CDR3 sequence: CASSEGSTGNSGNTIYF. CDR3 nucleotide sequence: TGTGCCAGTAGTGAGGGGTCTACAGGGAACTCTGGAAACACCATATATTTT.

This clone appeared a few times. Germline and junction disagree at one end, which may indicate a read error. Here the CDR3 reads CASTRSGANGLTF. The DNA for the CDR3 is TGTGCCAGCACCCGATCTGGGGCCAACGGCCTGACTTTC. V is TRBV6-1 and J is TRBJ2-6; TRBD1 is a possible D gene (5 bases). CDR3 length: 13 residues. CDR1 MNHNS and CDR2 SASEGT come from the germline V gene.

With regard to this clone: Within the sample, other DNA sequences also encode this same CDR3. The CDR3 DNA is TGCGCCAGCAGCCAAGTCCCCTATGACAGGAGCTCCTATAATTCACCCCTCCACTTT. It is translated as CASSQVPYDRSSYNSPLHF. V usage is TRBV4-3 and J usage is TRBJ1-6; TRBD1 might be the D (6 bases). Germline lookup yields CDR1 LGHNA and CDR2 YSLEER. The CDR3 has 19 residues. V lost 1 base and J 0 bases, leaving 16 bases between the germline ends.

This clone was counted a single time. The rearrangement uses TRBV27 and TRBJ2-2; D is unclear. CDR1 and CDR2 from the germline V gene are MNHEY and SMNVEV (reference sequence). The CDR3 is 15 residues long. Trimming pared 3 bases from V and 3 bases from J, leaving 11 bases between. CDR3 DNA sequence: TGTGCCAGCAGTTTTATTGCGCGGCACACCGGGGAGCTGTTTTTT. Residues: CASSFIARHTGELFF.

The V gene is TRBV29-1, the J gene TRBJ1-1; D is ambiguous. This CDR3 has 13 residues. Trimming took off 5 bases at V and 2 bases at J, with 12 bases between the two ends. The germline CDR1 and CDR2 sequences are SQVTM and ANQGSEA. CDR3 sequence: CSVQGRRNTEAFF. CDR3 DNA sequence: TGCAGCGTTCAAGGGCGGAGAAACACTGAAGCTTTCTTT.

This sequence joins TRBV6-6 and TRBJ2-7; 12 bases line up with TRBD2. In germline, CDR1 is MNHNY, CDR2 SVGAGI (reference sequence). The CDR3 consists of 13 residues. After removal of 4 bases from V and 7 bases from J, the junction contained 2 bases not matched to a gene. The CDR3: CASSSGLAGEQYF. CDR3 DNA sequence: TGTGCCAGCAGTTCCGGACTAGCGGGGGAGCAGTACTTC.

This clone was seen only once. The V and J genes are TRBV7-6 and TRBJ2-2; 8 bases agree with TRBD2. CDR3 size: 16 residues. Trimming at V came to 6 bases and at J to 1 base, leaving 7 bases not matched to a gene. The germline V gene encodes CDR1 SGHVS and CDR2 FNYEAQ. This CDR3 is CASSPRLAGNTGELFF. The CDR3, as DNA: TGTGCCAGCAGTCCCCGTCTAGCGGGGAACACCGGGGAGCTGTTTTTT.

V and J are TRBV21-1 and TRBJ2-7; the D segment call TRBD1 is taken from the table without a DNA check. TRBV21-1 is a listed pseudogene. CDR3 length: 15 residues. This CDR3 is CASIPDRGDFYEQYF. CDR3 sequence (DNA): TGTGCCAGCATCCCGGACAGGGGGGATTTCTACGAGCAGTACTTC.

The chain couples TRBV11-2 to TRBJ2-7, with D unresolved. This CDR3 contains 11 residues. V was cut by 4 bases and J by 3 bases, with 4 bases left in between. Germline CDR1 and CDR2: SGHAT and FQNNGV. The CDR3 nucleotides are TGTGCCAGCAGCTCCCACTACGAGCAGTACTTC. Protein: CASSSHYEQYF.

The rearrangement links TRBV30 to TRBJ2-1; D is unresolved. Trimming shortened V by 0 bases and J by 4 bases, and 7 bases separated the two germline ends. Per germline, CDR1 GTSNPN and CDR2 SVGIG (reference sequence). The CDR3 contains 13 residues. This CDR3 is CAWSVSVYNEQFF. The CDR3 coding sequence is TGTGCCTGGAGTGTTTCGGTTTACAATGAGCAGTTCTTC.

CDR3 amino acids: CASSFAPGQGSHEQYF. The CDR3, as DNA: TGTGCCAGCAGCTTTGCCCCGGGACAGGGTTCCCACGAGCAGTACTTC. The gene calls are TRBV12-1 and TRBJ2-7; the DNA was not used to check the table's D call, TRBD1. TRBV12-1 is described as a pseudogene. This CDR3 contains 16 residues.

The V gene is TRBV10-3, the J gene TRBJ2-2; D gene uncertain. Germline-derived CDR1 and CDR2 are ENHRY and SYGVKD. The CDR3 totals 15 residues. V shed 6 bases and J shed 0 bases, with 11 bases lying between them. The CDR3 DNA sequence: TGTGCCATCAGGATAGGCGGTACGAACACCGGGGAGCTGTTTTTT. Amino acid sequence: CAIRIGGTNTGELFF.

V and J are TRBV2 and TRBJ1-1, with D perhaps TRBD1 (5 bases). The germline CDR1 and CDR2 sequences are SNHLY and FYNNEI. The CDR3 is 14 residues long. Between the trimmed V and J ends, which lost 6 bases and 0 bases, there was a span of 11 bases. DNA for the CDR3: TGTGCCAGCAGCGGACAATCTGTGAACACTGAAGCTTTCTTT. As protein: CASSGQSVNTEAFF.

The genes are TRBV5-1 and TRBJ2-1, with D hard to call. Trimming shortened V by 4 bases and J by 10 bases, and 21 bases separated the two germline ends. Germline assignment: CDR1 SGHRS and CDR2 YFSETQ. The CDR3 loop spans 15 amino acids. The CDR3 sequence: CASSASRVSVIEQFF. Written as DNA, the CDR3 is TGCGCCAGCAGCGCATCTCGGGTATCGGTGATCGAGCAGTTCTTC.

This clone has only one observation. The chain employs TRBV11-2 and TRBJ1-3; TRBD1 might be the D (5 bases). The CDR3 runs 15 residues. V lost 3 bases to trimming and J lost 4 bases, with 13 bases between them. Germline V gives CDR1 SGHAT, CDR2 FQNNGV. The CDR3 coding sequence is TGTGCCAGCAGCTTTCACTCAGGGTCCGGAAACACCATATATTTT. This translates into CASSFHSGSGNTIYF.

The genes are TRBV6-6 and TRBJ1-4; D is undetermined. V gave up 0 bases and J gave up 7 bases, with 15 bases separating them. This CDR3 is 16 amino acids long. Germline V gives CDR1 MNHNY, CDR2 SVGAGI (reference sequence). CDR3 in DNA: TGTGCCAGCAGTTACTCCTTGGCCCAGCGGATTGAAAAACTGTTTTTT. This gives the protein CASSYSLAQRIEKLFF.